This TCR beta chain appears in the sequencing data of a study of T cells in Graves' hyperthyroidism and ophthalmopathy. Study-wide points: Classification by a 13 V-J model distinguished ophthalmopathy from stable hyperthyroidism.

The CDR3 is made up of 13 amino acids. The germline V and J ends were trimmed by 4 bases and 7 bases, with 14 bases remaining between them. The germline V gene has CDR1 SGHRS and CDR2 YFSETQ. Authors of the study amplified TCR beta CDR3 regions from RNA transcripts. Primed by the HTBI set, a first-round RT-PCR was run on the TCR CDR3. MiXCR, applied by TCRdb to the multiplex PCR reads, yields one record per CDR3 protein. The sample records fewer than 750,000 distinct CDR3 sequences, roughly 15% being singletons. Each ophthalmopathy patient scored at least 3 on the Clinical Activity Score and at least 4 on NOSPECS grade, with duration under 3 months. Uncontrolled infection, other autoimmune disease, pregnancy or lactation led to exclusion. Clinical symptoms, serum thyroxine, TRAb, thyroid ultrasound and orbital computed tomography informed diagnoses. In the case of this clonotype: The target antigen is unknown.

The rearrangement uses TRBV5-1 and TRBJ1-1; D gene unclear. The TCR comes from a woman aged 40 to 50 with Graves' ophthalmopathy. What was sequenced was blood. In DNA, the CDR3 is TGCGCCAGCAGCCCCCCCCATGGCAGTGAAGCTTTCTTT. The encoded protein is CASSPPHGSEAFF.